This T cell receptor (beta chain) was captured in a study of shared clonotypes between healthy human individuals. Study-level results: Blood alone was sampled, and tissue repertoires likely differ.

CDR3 length: 10 residues. CDR1 and CDR2 from the germline V gene are DFQATT and SNEGSKA (reference sequence). Trimming stripped 6 bases from V and 3 bases from J, with 5 bases between. Researchers ran the assay at a deep level. Clones were sequenced by immunoSEQ multiplex PCR, and TCRdb holds only the in-frame ones, with some missing. The table has roughly 2 million clones, 90% to 97% seen once. Notes on this clone: Antigen unknown.

This clonotype was sampled from a man aged 18 to 29 in good health. The chain recombines TRBV20-1 with TRBJ2-5, with D unclear. Sequencing was done on a sample of naive CD4+ T cells sorted from blood. This sample's subset: CD45RA+ positively selected. The CDR3 nucleotides read TGCAGTGCAAAAGAAGAGACCCAGTACTTC. Translated: CSAKEETQYF.